Listed here are 30 T cell receptor beta chains from one sample, sequenced in a study of blood T cell repertoires in COVID-19 (dated by TCRdb to 2018 to 2020). Preparation of the library involved the immunoSEQ multiplex PCR assay. TCRdb's version of the immuneACCESS table is confined to in-frame rearrangements and falls short of the full clone set. An unresolved V gene accounts for under half of the shortfall where checked; the remainder is of unknown origin. Present in this sample are tens of thousands of clones, around 87% of which were seen just once. The top ten clones comprise about 18% of the sample. Sequencing was performed on peripheral blood. The receptors were sampled from a human donor in a cohort sampled during active COVID-19.

The chain uses TRBV5-4 and TRBJ2-3; D remains ambiguous. This CDR3 spans 14 amino acids. Germline CDR1 is SGHNT and CDR2 is YYREEE (reference sequence). Between the trimmed V and J ends, which lost 4 bases and 6 bases, there was a span of 15 bases. In nucleotides, the CDR3 is TGTGCCAGCAGCCATAAGAAGCAAGCGGATACGCAGTATTTT. Protein sequence: CASSHKKQADTQYF.

The chain employs TRBV3-1 (or the pseudogene TRBV3-2) and TRBJ2-3, with D unclear. The CDR3 sequence is 14 residues long. Trimming shortened V by 3 bases and J by 0 bases, and 7 bases separated the two germline ends. CDR1 is LGHDT and CDR2 is YNNKEL in the germline V gene (reference sequence). The CDR3 is CASSHGRSTDTQYF. Written as DNA, the CDR3 is TGTGCCAGCAGCCACGGTAGAAGCACAGATACGCAGTATTTT.

This chain connects TRBV6-5 to TRBJ2-1, with unresolved D. This CDR3 has 13 amino acids. Trimming stripped 6 bases from V and 0 bases from J, with 6 bases between. Germline V gene lookup returns CDR1 MNHEY and CDR2 SVGAGI. CDR3 DNA: TGTGCCAGCAGAAAACTCTCCTACAATGAGCAGTTCTTC. It yields the protein CASRKLSYNEQFF.

The chain joins TRBV24-1 to TRBJ2-5, with D unclear. Germline CDR1 is KGHDR and CDR2 is SFDVKD. The CDR3 has 13 amino acids. Deletions cut 1 base from V and 3 bases from J, with 5 bases between. CDR3 sequence (DNA): TGTGCCACCAGTGATTTCGGAGAAGAGACCCAGTACTTC. It encodes CATSDFGEETQYF.

J is TRBJ2-7 and V is TRBV4-1; D possibly corresponds to TRBD2 (6 bases). V shed 1 base and J shed 7 bases, with 11 bases lying between them. Germline V gives CDR1 MGHRA, CDR2 YSYEKL. This CDR3 is built from 13 residues. CDR3 in amino acids: CASSQGRGAEQYF. DNA for the CDR3: TGCGCCAGCAGCCAAGGGAGGGGAGCGGAGCAGTACTTC.

This chain joins TRBV2 and TRBJ1-1; a possible D gene is TRBD1 (6 bases). This CDR3 has 13 residues. Per germline, CDR1 SNHLY and CDR2 FYNNEI. The V and J ends lost 5 bases and 3 bases respectively, with 10 bases between them. The chain's CDR3 is CASSRGAYTEAFF. Here the CDR3 DNA reads TGTGCCAGCAGTCGGGGGGCTTACACTGAAGCTTTCTTT.

This clone occurred a few times. The chain links TRBV7-2 to TRBJ1-1; D perhaps matches TRBD1 (5 bases). Germline CDR1 SGHTA, CDR2 FQGNSA. The V and J ends lost 6 bases and 2 bases respectively, with 13 bases between them. The CDR3 runs 14 residues. DNA of the CDR3: TGTGCCAGCAGACCTGGCGACAGTAACACTGAAGCTTTCTTT. Its protein is CASRPGDSNTEAFF. The full variable domain, in which reference TRBV7-2 and TRBJ1-1 provide the parts outside the CDR3, is GAGVSQSPSNKVTEKGKDVELRCDPISGHTALYWYRQSLGQGLEFLIYFQGNSAPDKSGLPSDRFSAERTGGSVSTLTIQRTQQEDSAVYLCASRPGDSNTEAFFGQGTRLTVV.

In DNA form, the CDR3 reads TGTGCCAGCAGCGCCGGGAGCCCCGGGGAGCTGTTTTTT. Protein sequence: CASSAGSPGELFF. V and J are TRBV7-6 and TRBJ2-2; D possibly corresponds to TRBD2 (6 bases). V lost 5 bases and J lost 6, with 10 bases in between. This CDR3 is built from 13 residues. The germline V gene encodes CDR1 SGHVS and CDR2 FNYEAQ. Using reference TRBV7-6 and TRBJ2-2 for the parts outside the CDR3, the full variable domain is GAGVSQSPRYKVTKRGQDVALRCDPISGHVSLYWYRQALGQGPEFLTYFNYEAQQDKSGLPNDRFSAERPEGSISTLTIQRTEQRDSAMYRCASSAGSPGELFFGEGSRLTVL.

This chain joins TRBV5-5 and TRBJ1-2; 8 bases are a match to TRBD1. The CDR3 has 14 residues. The V gene end was trimmed by 3 bases and the J gene end by 3 bases; junction bases not matched to a gene: 4. Germline CDR1 reads SGHKS; CDR2 reads YYEKEE (reference sequence). The DNA of the CDR3 is TGTGCCAGCAGCTCACAGGGGGTAGACTATGGCTACACCTTC. As protein: CASSSQGVDYGYTF.

The count of this clone is one. V is TRBV3-1 (or the pseudogene TRBV3-2) and J is TRBJ2-5; 9 positions match TRBD2. This CDR3 comprises 17 residues. Germline V gene sequence: CDR1 LGHDT, CDR2 YNNKEL (reference sequence). Trimming removed 0 bases from V and 4 bases from J; junction bases left unmatched: 9. DNA of the CDR3: TGTGCCAGCAGCCAAGATCTAGGGGAACTAGCGGGAGAGACCCAGTACTTC. It codes for CASSQDLGELAGETQYF.

About this clone itself: Other nucleotide sequences in the sample specify the same CDR3. CDR3 protein: CASSQVGGTGELFF. The CDR3 DNA follows: TGTGCCAGCAGCCAAGTGGGGGGAACCGGGGAGCTGTTTTTT. The J gene is TRBJ2-2, the V gene TRBV3-1 (or the pseudogene TRBV3-2), with a tentative D call TRBD2 (6 bases). Trimming took off 1 base at V and 5 bases at J, with 8 bases between the two ends. Germline-derived CDR1 and CDR2 are LGHDT and YNNKEL (reference sequence). This CDR3 region has 14 residues.

V gene TRBV27 combines with J gene TRBJ2-5; D is perhaps TRBD1 (6 bases). Germline values: CDR1 MNHEY, CDR2 SMNVEV (reference sequence). Trimming took 5 bases from V and 1 from J, leaving 11 bases between them. The CDR3 runs to 14 residues. CDR3 sequence reads: CASSRRTVQETQYF. CDR3 in DNA: TGTGCCAGCAGTCGTCGGACAGTCCAAGAGACCCAGTACTTC.

The chain recombines TRBV29-1 with TRBJ2-7; 9 bases fit TRBD1. V lost 4 bases and J lost 0; bases outside the gene matches: 10. Germline V gene sequence: CDR1 SQVTM, CDR2 ANQGSEA. The length of the CDR3 is 16 residues. CDR3 in amino acids: CSVASGQGTFSYEQYF. CDR3 sequence (DNA): TGCAGCGTTGCTTCAGGACAGGGGACTTTCTCCTACGAGCAGTACTTC.

The CDR3 DNA sequence: TGTGCCAGCACTCCAGCGGGGTCCTACGAGCAGTACTTC. It is translated as CASTPAGSYEQYF. The chain uses TRBV6-6 and TRBJ2-7; 7 nucleotides align to TRBD2. The germline CDR1 and CDR2 sequences are MNHNY and SVGAGI (reference sequence). The CDR3 has 13 amino acids. Losses at the gene ends were 7 bases for V and 1 base for J; bases not matched to a gene: 4.

The chain joins TRBV19 to TRBJ2-7, with TRBD1 identical over 7 bases. This CDR3 is 16 amino acids long. CDR1 is LNHDA, CDR2 SQIVND, per germline (reference sequence). Trimming took 4 bases from V and 0 from J; bases not matched to a gene: 9. CDR3 protein: CASSRRGTETSYEQYF. CDR3 sequence (DNA): TGTGCCAGTAGTAGGCGAGGGACAGAGACCTCCTACGAGCAGTACTTC.

This chain links TRBV7-2 with TRBJ2-3; possibly TRBD1 for D (5 bases). The CDR3 has 11 residues. Germline assignment: CDR1 SGHTA and CDR2 FQGNSA. Trimming stripped 10 bases from V and 6 bases from J, with 11 bases between. CDR3 sequence (DNA): TGTGCCACCGGAAACAGGGATACGCAGTATTTT. Its protein is CATGNRDTQYF.

This clone showed up just a few times. The chain links TRBV7-9 to TRBJ1-4; 9 nucleotides match TRBD1. Germline-derived CDR1 and CDR2 are SEHNR and FQNEAQ (reference sequence). The junction had 4 bases not matched to a gene; V was cut back by 1 base and J by 7 bases. The CDR3 length is 15 residues. The CDR3 nucleotides are TGTGCCAGCAGCTTAGGGGGACAGGGAGGTGAAAAACTGTTTTTT. The encoded protein is CASSLGGQGGEKLFF.

This chain joins TRBV7-9 and TRBJ2-3, with D possibly TRBD2 on 5 matching bases. V was pared by 4 bases and J by 0 bases, with 8 bases between. The germline V gene encodes CDR1 SEHNR and CDR2 FQNEAQ (reference sequence). The CDR3 totals 14 residues. This chain's CDR3 is CASSYSGSTDTQYF. CDR3 sequence (DNA): TGTGCCAGCAGCTACTCGGGGAGCACAGATACGCAGTATTTT. The full variable domain, in which reference TRBV7-9 and TRBJ2-3 provide the parts outside the CDR3, is DTGVSQNPRHKITKRGQNVTFRCDPISEHNRLYWYRQTLGQGPEFLTYFQNEAQLEKSRLLSDRFSAERPKGSFSTLEIQRTEQGDSAMYLCASSYSGSTDTQYFGPGTRLTVL.

CDR3 amino acids: CASSYSGTSYEQYF. Here the CDR3 DNA reads TGTGCCAGCAGTTACTCTGGGACATCCTACGAGCAGTACTTC. This sequence joins TRBV6-5 and TRBJ2-7; the D gene is possibly TRBD1 (6 bases). V was cut by 0 bases and J by 1 base, with 7 bases left in between. The CDR3 loop spans 14 amino acids. Germline V CDR1 and CDR2: MNHEY, SVGAGI.

This chain joins TRBV5-6 and TRBJ1-5; D might be TRBD1 (5 bases). Per germline, CDR1 SGHDT and CDR2 YYEEEE. V was trimmed by 0 bases and J by 7 bases, leaving 5 bases between them. The CDR3 consists of 12 residues. The CDR3 loop is CASSLEGQPQHF. The DNA of the CDR3 is TGTGCCAGCAGCTTGGAGGGGCAGCCCCAGCATTTT.

The V gene is TRBV5-1, the J gene TRBJ2-1; D possibly corresponds to TRBD1 (7 bases). Germline V gene data show CDR1 as SGHRS and CDR2 as YFSETQ. CDR3 length: 15 amino acids. V gave up 2 bases and J gave up 4 bases, with 13 bases separating them. CDR3 DNA: TGCGCCAGCAGCTTCAGGGGGGCCGCATACAATGAGCAGTTCTTC. Its protein product is CASSFRGAAYNEQFF.

The chain couples TRBV3-1 (or the pseudogene TRBV3-2) to TRBJ1-2; D may be TRBD1 (5 bases). Deletions cut 1 base from V and 6 bases from J, with 15 bases between. Germline CDR1 LGHDT, CDR2 YNNKEL (reference sequence). This CDR3 is built from 15 residues. This CDR3 is CASSQAQGRGHGYTF. CDR3 nucleotides: TGTGCCAGCAGCCAAGCCCAGGGAAGGGGCCATGGCTACACCTTC.

The chain has TRBV9 and TRBJ2-5; D might be TRBD1 (5 bases). Trimming removed 0 bases at V and 5 bases at J, with 17 bases between. Looked up from germline, CDR1 is SGDLS and CDR2 is YYNGEE. This CDR3 is built from 16 residues. CDR3 loop: CASSVAGAGRGETQYF. DNA of the CDR3: TGTGCCAGCAGCGTAGCTGGGGCAGGGCGTGGGGAGACCCAGTACTTC. Together with reference TRBV9 and TRBJ2-5, the CDR3 gives the full variable domain: DSGVTQTPKHLITATGQRVTLRCSPRSGDLSVYWYQQSLDQGLQFLIQYYNGEERAKGNILERFSAQQFPDLHSELNLSSLELGDSALYFCASSVAGAGRGETQYFGPGTRLLVL.

The rearrangement joins TRBV28 to TRBJ1-2, with D unclear. The CDR3 runs 14 residues. The ends were cut back, 4 bases at V and 4 bases at J, with 13 bases in the middle. Looked up from germline, CDR1 is MDHEN and CDR2 is SYDVKM. The CDR3 DNA reads TGTGCCAGCAGTTCGGCAGGTGTTAGCTATGGCTACACCTTC. Its protein product is CASSSAGVSYGYTF.

The chain employs TRBV2 and TRBJ2-3, with unresolved D. Germline V CDR1 and CDR2: SNHLY, FYNNEI. The length of the CDR3 is 15 residues. V lost 2 bases and J lost 6, with 15 bases in between. The CDR3 loop is CASSEIGSEVDTQYF. The CDR3 DNA reads TGTGCCAGCAGTGAAATCGGTTCTGAGGTGGATACGCAGTATTTT.

This clone has only one observation. J is TRBJ1-6 and V is TRBV6-5; D may be TRBD1 (5 bases). Germline CDR1 is MNHEY and CDR2 is SVGAGI. This CDR3 is built from 16 residues. Trimming took off 0 bases at V and 7 bases at J, with 13 bases between the two ends. In DNA form, the CDR3 reads TGTGCCAGCAGTTACTCCCACAGTCCAGGGAATTCACCCCTCCACTTT. Amino acid sequence: CASSYSHSPGNSPLHF.

The V call is TRBV6-6, the J call TRBJ1-2, with 7 bases aligning to TRBD1. Germline V gene lookup returns CDR1 MNHNY and CDR2 SVGAGI (reference sequence). The CDR3 loop spans 14 amino acids. Trimming at V came to 5 bases and at J to 8 bases, leaving 11 bases not matched to a gene. This CDR3 is CASSPDRALRGYTF. The CDR3 DNA follows: TGTGCCAGCAGTCCAGACAGGGCACTGCGGGGCTACACCTTC.

Notes on this clone: A read error may account for a junction end that differs from germline. V usage is TRBV3-1 (or the pseudogene TRBV3-2) and J usage is TRBJ2-3; 7 bases align to TRBD2. CDR1 and CDR2 (germline): LGHDT, YNNKEL (reference sequence). CDR3 size: 15 residues. CDR3 region: CASSQGQTSTGTQYF. The DNA for the CDR3 is TGTGCCAGCAGCCAAGGCCAGACTAGCACAGGTACGCAGTATTTT.

This clone was recorded a few times. The chain uses TRBV5-1 and TRBJ2-7; a possible D gene is TRBD2 (6 bases). This CDR3 region has 15 residues. V was cut by 3 bases and J by 2 bases, with 15 bases left in between. Looked up from germline, CDR1 is SGHRS and CDR2 is YFSETQ. The DNA of the CDR3 is TGCGCCAGCAGCTCAGGGACTTTTGCTACCTACGAGCAGTACTTC. It specifies CASSSGTFATYEQYF.

The chain employs TRBV6-1 and TRBJ1-5; the match to TRBD1 covers 7 bases. Trimming removed 2 bases from V and 11 bases from J; junction bases left unmatched: 9. CDR3 length equals 14 residues. CDR1 and CDR2 from the germline V gene are MNHNS and SASEGT. This CDR3 reads CASSEPGRQGAQHF. The CDR3 DNA reads TGTGCCAGCAGTGAACCGGGAAGGCAGGGGGCCCAGCATTTT.